This T cell receptor beta chain is drawn from a study of blood T cell repertoires in COVID-19. What the recovered Cohort 3 donors had was two negative PCRs, clearance, or symptom resolution. TCRdb's copy holds only in-frame clones and misses some; the assay was immunoSEQ multiplex PCR. Of approximately 440,000 clones listed, around 90% are singletons. About this clone: No DNA is shown, since the ends of the CDR3 on it are uncertain; the CDR3 is the one TCRdb lists.

The receptor's source is a woman aged 18-35 years who had recovered from COVID-19. Sequencing input: PBMCs or T cells enriched from blood (not recorded which).

The CDR3 is CASSSSGLNEKLFF. The chain combines TRBV28 with TRBJ1-4. The CDR3 comprises 14 residues, both ends counted. Germline loops: CDR1 MDHEN, CDR2 SYDVKM.